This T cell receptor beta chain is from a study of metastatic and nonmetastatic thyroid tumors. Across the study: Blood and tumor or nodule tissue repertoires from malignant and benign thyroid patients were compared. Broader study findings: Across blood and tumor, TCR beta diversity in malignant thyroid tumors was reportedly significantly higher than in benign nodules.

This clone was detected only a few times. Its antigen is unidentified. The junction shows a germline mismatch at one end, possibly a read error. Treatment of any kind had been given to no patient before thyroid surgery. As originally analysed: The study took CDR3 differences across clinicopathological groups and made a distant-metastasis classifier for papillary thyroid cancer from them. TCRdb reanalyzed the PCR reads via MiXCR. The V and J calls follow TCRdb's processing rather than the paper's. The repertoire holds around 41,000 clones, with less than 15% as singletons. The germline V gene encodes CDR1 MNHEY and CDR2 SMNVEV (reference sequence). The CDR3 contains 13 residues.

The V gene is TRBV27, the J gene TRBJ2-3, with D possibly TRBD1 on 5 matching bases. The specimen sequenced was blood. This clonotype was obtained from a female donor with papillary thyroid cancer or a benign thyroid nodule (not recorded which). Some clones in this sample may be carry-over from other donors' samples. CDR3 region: CASSHLVTDTQYF. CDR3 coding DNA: TGTGCCAGCAGTCACTTAGTGACAGATACGCAGTACTTT.